This TCR beta chain was documented in a study of T cells in localized non-small cell lung cancer. Points from the study as a whole: Within adjacent lung there appeared a median roughly 60 of the top 100 tumor clones. The study sequenced only one region of the tumor. As a result, intratumor heterogeneity could not be excluded and remains possible.

Germline CDR1 MGHRA, CDR2 YSYEKL. The CDR3 runs to 14 residues. V lost 2 bases, J lost 13 bases, and 20 bases lay in between. Turning to this clone: Its antigen remains unknown.

Here immunoSEQ multiplex PCR was the method, and the copy in TCRdb shows in-frame clones only, minus some. Of fewer than 4,500 clones in the sample, about 22% were seen once. The sample in question was lung tumor tissue, obtained before any cancer treatment. The chain carries TRBV4-1 and TRBJ1-2; no reliable D call. The TCR was taken from a man aged 18-55 years with stage II lung adenocarcinoma. This CDR3 is CASSQSQRSATATF. CDR3 nucleotides: TGCGCCAGCAGCCAATCCCAGCGCTCAGCTACCGCCACCTTC.